This T cell receptor beta chain was sequenced for a study of CDR3 diversity in severe acne. The CDR3 is 13 amino acids. Germline V gene data show CDR1 as SNHLY and CDR2 as FYNNEI. The V gene end was trimmed by 7 bases and the J gene end by 3 bases; junction bases not matched to a gene: 3. Many counts were recorded for this clonotype. TCRdb re-derived calls from the PCR reads in MiXCR, one entry per CDR3 protein. The data contain approximately 97,000 distinct CDR3 sequences, 51% of them singletons. The specimen was blood. The rearrangement links TRBV2 to TRBJ2-3, with 8 bases aligning to TRBD2. This TCR was sampled from a male donor with acne. The CDR3 region has the DNA TGTGCCAGCAAGACTAGCGTTACAGATACGCAGTATTTT. Protein product: CASKTSVTDTQYF.